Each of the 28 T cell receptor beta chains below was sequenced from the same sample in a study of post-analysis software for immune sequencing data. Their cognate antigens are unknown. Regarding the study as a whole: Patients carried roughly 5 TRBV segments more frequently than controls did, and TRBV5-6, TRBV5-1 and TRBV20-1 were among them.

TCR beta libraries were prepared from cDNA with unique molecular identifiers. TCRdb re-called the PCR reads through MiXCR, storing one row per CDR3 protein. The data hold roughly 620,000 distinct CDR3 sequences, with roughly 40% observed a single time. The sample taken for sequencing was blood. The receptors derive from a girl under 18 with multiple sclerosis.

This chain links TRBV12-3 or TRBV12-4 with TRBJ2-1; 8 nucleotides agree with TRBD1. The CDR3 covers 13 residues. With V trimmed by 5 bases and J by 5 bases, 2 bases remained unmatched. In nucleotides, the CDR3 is TGTGCCAGCAGTCGACAGGGGAACAATGAGCAGTTCTTC. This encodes CASSRQGNNEQFF.

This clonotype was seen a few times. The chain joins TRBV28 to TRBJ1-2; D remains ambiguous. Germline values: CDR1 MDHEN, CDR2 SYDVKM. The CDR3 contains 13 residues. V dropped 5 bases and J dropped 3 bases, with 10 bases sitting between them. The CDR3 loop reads CASSEEGYYGYTF. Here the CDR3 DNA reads TGTGCCAGCAGTGAAGAGGGATACTATGGCTACACCTTC.

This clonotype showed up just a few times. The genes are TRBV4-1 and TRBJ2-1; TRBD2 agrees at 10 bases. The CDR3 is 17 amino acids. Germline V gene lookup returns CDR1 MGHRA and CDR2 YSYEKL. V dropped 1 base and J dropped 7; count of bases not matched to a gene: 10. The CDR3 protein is CASSQVPAGGPGNEQFF. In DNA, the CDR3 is TGCGCCAGCAGCCAAGTTCCAGCGGGGGGGCCGGGGAATGAGCAGTTCTTC.

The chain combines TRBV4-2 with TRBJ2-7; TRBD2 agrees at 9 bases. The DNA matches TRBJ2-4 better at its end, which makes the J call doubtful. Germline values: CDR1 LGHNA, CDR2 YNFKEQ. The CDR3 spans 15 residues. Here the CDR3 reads CASSQERGGGNIQYF. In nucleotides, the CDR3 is TGTGCCAGCAGCCAAGAGCGGGGGGGCGGGAACATTCAGTACTTC.

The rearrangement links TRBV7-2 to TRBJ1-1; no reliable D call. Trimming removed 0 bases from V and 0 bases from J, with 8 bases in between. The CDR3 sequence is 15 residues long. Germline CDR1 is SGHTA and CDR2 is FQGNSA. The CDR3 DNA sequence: TGTGCCAGCAGCTTAGCGCATGGGGTGAACACTGAAGCTTTCTTT. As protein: CASSLAHGVNTEAFF. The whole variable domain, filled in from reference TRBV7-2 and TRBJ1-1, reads GAGVSQSPSNKVTEKGKDVELRCDPISGHTALYWYRQSLGQGLEFLIYFQGNSAPDKSGLPSDRFSAERTGGSVSTLTIQRTQQEDSAVYLCASSLAHGVNTEAFFGQGTRLTVV.

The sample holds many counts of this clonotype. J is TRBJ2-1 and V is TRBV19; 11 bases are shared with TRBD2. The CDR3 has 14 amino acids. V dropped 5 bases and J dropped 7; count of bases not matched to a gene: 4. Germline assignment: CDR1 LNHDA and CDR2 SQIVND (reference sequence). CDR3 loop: CASSPGTSGNEQFF. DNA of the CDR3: TGTGCCAGTAGTCCCGGGACTAGCGGAAATGAGCAGTTCTTC.

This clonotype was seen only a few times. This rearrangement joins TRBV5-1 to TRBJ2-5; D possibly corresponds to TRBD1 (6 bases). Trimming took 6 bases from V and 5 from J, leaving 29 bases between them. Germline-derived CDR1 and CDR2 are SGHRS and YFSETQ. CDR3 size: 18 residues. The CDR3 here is CASKSSPTSLKGVETQYF. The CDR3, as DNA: TGCGCCAGCAAATCATCGCCAACATCCCTCAAGGGGGTTGAGACCCAGTACTTC.

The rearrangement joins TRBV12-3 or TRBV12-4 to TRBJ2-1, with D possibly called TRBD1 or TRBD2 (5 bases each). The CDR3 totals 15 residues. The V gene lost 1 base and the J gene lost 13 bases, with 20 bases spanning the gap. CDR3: CASSLGPGTEETQFF. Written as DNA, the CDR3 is TGTGCCAGCAGTTTAGGTCCAGGGACGGAAGAGACCCAGTTCTTC.

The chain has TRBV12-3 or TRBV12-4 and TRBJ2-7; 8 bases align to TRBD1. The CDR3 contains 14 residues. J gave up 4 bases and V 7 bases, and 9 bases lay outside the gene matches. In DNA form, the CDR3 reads TGTGCCAGCACCGTGCAGGGGGCAGGGTACGAGCAGTACTTC. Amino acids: CASTVQGAGYEQYF.

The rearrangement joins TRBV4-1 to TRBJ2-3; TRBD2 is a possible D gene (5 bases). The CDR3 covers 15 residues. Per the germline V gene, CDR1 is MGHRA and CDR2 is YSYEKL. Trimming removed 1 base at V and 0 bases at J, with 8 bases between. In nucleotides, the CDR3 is TGCGCCAGCAGCCAAGTAAGCGGTAGCACAGATACGCAGTATTTT. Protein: CASSQVSGSTDTQYF.

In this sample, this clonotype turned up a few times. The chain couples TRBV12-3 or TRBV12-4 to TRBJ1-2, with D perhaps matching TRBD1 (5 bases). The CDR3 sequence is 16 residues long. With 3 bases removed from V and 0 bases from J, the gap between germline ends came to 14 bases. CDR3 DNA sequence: TGTGCCAGCAGTTTTGGACGGACAAGGACTAACTATGGCTACACCTTC. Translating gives CASSFGRTRTNYGYTF.

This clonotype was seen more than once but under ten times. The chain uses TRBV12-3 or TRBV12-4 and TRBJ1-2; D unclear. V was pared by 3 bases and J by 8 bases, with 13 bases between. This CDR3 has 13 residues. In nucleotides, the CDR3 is TGTGCCAGCAGTTTTATTCTCGCGGGGGGCTACACCTTC. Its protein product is CASSFILAGGYTF.

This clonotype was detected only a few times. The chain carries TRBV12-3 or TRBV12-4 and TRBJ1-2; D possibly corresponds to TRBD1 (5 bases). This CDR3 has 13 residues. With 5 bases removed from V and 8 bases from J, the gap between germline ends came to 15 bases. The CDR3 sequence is CASSPGTANGYTF. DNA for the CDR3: TGTGCCAGCAGTCCGGGGACGGCCAACGGCTACACCTTC.

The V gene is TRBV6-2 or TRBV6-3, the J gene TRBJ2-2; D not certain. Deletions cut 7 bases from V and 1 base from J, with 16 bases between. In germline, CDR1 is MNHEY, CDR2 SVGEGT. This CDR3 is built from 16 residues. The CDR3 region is CASTPERELNTGELFF. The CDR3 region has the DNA TGTGCCAGCACCCCCGAGCGTGAATTGAACACCGGGGAGCTGTTTTTT.

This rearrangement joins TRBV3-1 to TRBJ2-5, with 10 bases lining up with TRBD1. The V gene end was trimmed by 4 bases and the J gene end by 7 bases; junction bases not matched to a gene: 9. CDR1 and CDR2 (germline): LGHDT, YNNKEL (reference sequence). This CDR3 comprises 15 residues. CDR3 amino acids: CASSRGGGQGVTQYF. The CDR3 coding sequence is TGTGCCAGCAGCCGCGGAGGAGGACAGGGGGTGACCCAGTACTTC.

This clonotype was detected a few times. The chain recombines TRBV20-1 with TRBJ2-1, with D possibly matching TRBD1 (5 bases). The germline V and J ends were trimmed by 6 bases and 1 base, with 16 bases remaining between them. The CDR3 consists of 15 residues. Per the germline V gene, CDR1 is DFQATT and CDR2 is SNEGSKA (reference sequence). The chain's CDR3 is CSALTAQISYNEQFF. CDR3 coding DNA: TGCAGTGCGCTGACAGCGCAGATATCCTACAATGAGCAGTTCTTC.

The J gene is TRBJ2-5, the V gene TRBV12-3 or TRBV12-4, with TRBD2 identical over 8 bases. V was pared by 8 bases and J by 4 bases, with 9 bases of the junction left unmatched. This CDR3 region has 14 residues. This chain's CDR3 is CASRPSGSTETQYF. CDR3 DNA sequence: TGTGCCAGCCGGCCGAGCGGGAGTACAGAGACCCAGTACTTC.

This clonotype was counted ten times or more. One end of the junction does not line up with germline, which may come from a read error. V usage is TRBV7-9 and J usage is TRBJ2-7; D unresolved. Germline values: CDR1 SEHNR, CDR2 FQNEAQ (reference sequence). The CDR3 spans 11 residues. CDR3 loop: CASSLANEQYF. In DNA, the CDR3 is TGCGCCAGCAGCTTGGCCAACGAGCAGTACTTC.

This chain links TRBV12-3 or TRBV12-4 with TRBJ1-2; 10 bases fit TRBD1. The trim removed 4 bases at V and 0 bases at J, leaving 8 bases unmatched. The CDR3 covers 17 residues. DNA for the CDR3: TGTGCCAGCAGTTCCGGGACAGGGGACAACCCTAACTATGGCTACACCTTC. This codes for CASSSGTGDNPNYGYTF.

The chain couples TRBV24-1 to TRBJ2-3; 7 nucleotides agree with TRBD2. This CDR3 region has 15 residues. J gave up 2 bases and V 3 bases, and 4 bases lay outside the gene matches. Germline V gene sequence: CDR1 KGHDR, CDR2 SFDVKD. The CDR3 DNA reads TGTGCCACCAGTGATATGCTAGCGGACACAGATACGCAGTATTTT. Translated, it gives CATSDMLADTDTQYF.

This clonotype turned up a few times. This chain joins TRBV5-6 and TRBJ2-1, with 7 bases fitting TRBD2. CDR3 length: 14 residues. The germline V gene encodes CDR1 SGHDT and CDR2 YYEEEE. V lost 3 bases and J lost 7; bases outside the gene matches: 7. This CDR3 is CASSSRRGRNEQFF. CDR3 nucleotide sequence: TGTGCCAGCAGCTCTAGGCGGGGGAGGAATGAGCAGTTCTTC.

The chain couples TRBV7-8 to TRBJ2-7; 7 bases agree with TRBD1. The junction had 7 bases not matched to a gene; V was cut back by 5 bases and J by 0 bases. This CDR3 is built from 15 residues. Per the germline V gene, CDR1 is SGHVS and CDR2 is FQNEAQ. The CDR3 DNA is TGTGCCAGCAGCCCTCAGACAGGGCCCTCCTACGAGCAGTACTTC. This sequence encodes CASSPQTGPSYEQYF. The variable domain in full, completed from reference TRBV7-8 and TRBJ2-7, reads GAGVSQSPRYKVAKRGQDVALRCDPISGHVSLFWYQQALGQGPEFLTYFQNEAQLDKSGLPSDRFFAERPEGSVSTLKIQRTQQEDSAVYLCASSPQTGPSYEQYFGPGTRLTVT.

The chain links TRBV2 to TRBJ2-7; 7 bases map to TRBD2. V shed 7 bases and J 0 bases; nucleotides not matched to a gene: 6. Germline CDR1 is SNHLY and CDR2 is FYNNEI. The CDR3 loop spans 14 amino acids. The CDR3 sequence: CASNREALSYEQYF. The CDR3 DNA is TGTGCCAGCAATCGGGAGGCCCTCTCCTACGAGCAGTACTTC.

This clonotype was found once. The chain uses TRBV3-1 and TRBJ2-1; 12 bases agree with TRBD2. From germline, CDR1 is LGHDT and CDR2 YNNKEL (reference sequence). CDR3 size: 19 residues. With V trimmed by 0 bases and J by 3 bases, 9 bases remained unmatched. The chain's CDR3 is CASSQDWASGREFYNEQFF. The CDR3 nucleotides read TGTGCCAGCAGCCAAGATTGGGCTAGCGGGAGGGAATTCTACAATGAGCAGTTCTTC.

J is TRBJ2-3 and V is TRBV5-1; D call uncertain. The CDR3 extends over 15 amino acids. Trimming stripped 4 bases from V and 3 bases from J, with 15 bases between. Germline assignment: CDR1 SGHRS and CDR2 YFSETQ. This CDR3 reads CASSPSEVSTDTQYF. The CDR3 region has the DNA TGCGCCAGCAGCCCGTCGGAAGTTAGTACAGATACGCAGTATTTT.

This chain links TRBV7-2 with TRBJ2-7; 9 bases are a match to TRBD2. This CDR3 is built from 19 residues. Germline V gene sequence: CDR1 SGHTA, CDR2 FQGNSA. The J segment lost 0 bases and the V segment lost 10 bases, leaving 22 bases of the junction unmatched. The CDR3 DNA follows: TGTGCCACCCCTTGGGGTCTAGCGGGATGCGGAGGATTCTCCTACGAGCAGTACTTC. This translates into CATPWGLAGCGGFSYEQYF.

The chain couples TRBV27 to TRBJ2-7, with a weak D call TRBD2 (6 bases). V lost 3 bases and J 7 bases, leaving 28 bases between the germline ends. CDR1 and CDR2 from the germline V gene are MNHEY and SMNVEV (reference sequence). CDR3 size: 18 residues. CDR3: CASSFGHPRAGPPGEQYF. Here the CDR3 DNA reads TGTGCCAGCAGTTTTGGTCACCCCAGAGCGGGCCCCCCGGGGGAGCAGTACTTC.

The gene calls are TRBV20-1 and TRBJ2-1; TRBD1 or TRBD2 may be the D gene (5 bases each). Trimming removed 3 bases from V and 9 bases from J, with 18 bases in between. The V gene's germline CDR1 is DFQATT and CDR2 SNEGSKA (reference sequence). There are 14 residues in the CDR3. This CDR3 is CSASVHGGALEQFF. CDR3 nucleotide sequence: TGCAGTGCTAGTGTTCATGGGGGAGCACTTGAGCAGTTCTTC.